The next 23 T cell receptor beta chains were all read from a single sample in a study of vaccination effects on CD4 cells after COVID-19. Produced via immunoSEQ multiplex PCR; TCRdb's table is partial and in-frame only. The repertoire holds under 85,000 clones, with roughly 72% as singletons. Antigen-specific CD4+ T cells expanded by the ViraFEST assay with viral peptide pools were then sequenced. Culture lasted roughly eleven days before CD4+ T cell isolation. These receptors lack a known antigen. The sequences come from CD4+ T cells from PBMCs cultured with HCoV-229E spike peptides, collected before COVID-19 vaccination. The receptors shown here come from a human donor who received a COVID-19 vaccine.

In DNA form, the CDR3 reads TGTGCCAGCAGTTTCCGGGACAGAAACATTCAGTACTTC. Its translation: CASSFRDRNIQYF. This rearrangement joins TRBV12-3 or TRBV12-4 to TRBJ2-4, with 7 positions matching TRBD1. The CDR3 runs to 13 residues. V lost 3 bases and J lost 6; bases outside the gene matches: 2.

The V and J genes are TRBV6-5 and TRBJ1-1, with a weak D call TRBD1 (6 bases). V lost 1 base and J 8 bases, leaving 8 bases between the germline ends. Germline V lookup: CDR1 MNHEY, CDR2 SVGAGI. The CDR3 is 12 residues long. The CDR3: CASSYYGTEAFF. The DNA for the CDR3 is TGTGCCAGCAGTTACTACGGGACAGAAGCTTTCTTT.

This chain joins TRBV18 and TRBJ2-7; 11 bases align to TRBD1. The CDR3 covers 14 residues. Germline CDR1 reads KGHSH; CDR2 reads LQKENI. V gave up 6 bases and J gave up 4 bases; unmatched junction bases: 5. In DNA form, the CDR3 reads TGTGCCAGCTCCCGGGACAGGGGGAGGTACGAGCAGTACGTC. It yields the protein CASSRDRGRYEQYV.

The CDR3, as DNA: TGTGCCAGCAGCCAAGCCGCCGGGAGCACAGATACGCAGTATTTT. This gives the protein CASSQAAGSTDTQYF. V is TRBV14 and J is TRBJ2-3; no clear D. In germline, CDR1 is SGHDN, CDR2 FVKESK. V lost 1 base and J 0 bases, leaving 8 bases between the germline ends. The CDR3 extends over 15 amino acids. The whole variable domain, filled in from reference TRBV14 and TRBJ2-3, reads EAGVTQFPSHSVIEKGQTVTLRCDPISGHDNLYWYRRVMGKEIKFLLHFVKESKQDESGMPNNRFLAERTGGTYSTLKVQPAELEDSGVYFCASSQAAGSTDTQYFGPGTRLTVL.

This rearrangement joins TRBV6-5 to TRBJ2-2; tentative D call: TRBD1 (6 bases). This CDR3 is 15 amino acids long. The germline V gene has CDR1 MNHEY and CDR2 SVGAGI. V was cut by 6 bases and J by 1 base, with 12 bases left in between. The CDR3 protein is CASSPGHVNTGELFF. CDR3 DNA sequence: TGTGCCAGCAGCCCGGGACACGTGAACACCGGGGAGCTGTTTTTT.

This rearrangement joins TRBV4-1 to TRBJ1-1, with unresolved D. The V gene's germline CDR1 is MGHRA and CDR2 YSYEKL. Trimming shortened V by 4 bases and J by 1 base, and 13 bases separated the two germline ends. The CDR3 is 15 amino acids. This chain's CDR3 is CASSPRAIENTEAFF. The CDR3 DNA is TGCGCCAGCAGCCCCCGGGCGATTGAGAACACTGAAGCTTTCTTT.

This clone was seen a few times. The genes are TRBV7-9 and TRBJ1-3, with 7 bases matching TRBD1. With V trimmed by 1 base and J by 0 bases, 3 bases remained unmatched. Germline V lookup: CDR1 SEHNR, CDR2 FQNEAQ (reference sequence). This CDR3 is 16 amino acids long. DNA of the CDR3: TGTGCCAGCAGCTTAGGGGACAGACACTCTGGAAACACCATATATTTT. It translates to CASSLGDRHSGNTIYF. The variable domain in full, completed from reference TRBV7-9 and TRBJ1-3, reads DTGVSQNPRHKITKRGQNVTFRCDPISEHNRLYWYRQTLGQGPEFLTYFQNEAQLEKSRLLSDRFSAERPKGSFSTLEIQRTEQGDSAMYLCASSLGDRHSGNTIYFGEGSWLTVV.

The chain has TRBV15 and TRBJ2-2, with D hard to call. The CDR3 loop spans 16 amino acids. Germline V CDR1 and CDR2: LNHNV, YYDKDF (reference sequence). Between the trimmed V and J ends, which lost 0 bases and 5 bases, there was a span of 13 bases. CDR3: CATSRDQRVLTGELFF. The CDR3 bases are TGTGCCACCAGCAGAGATCAAAGGGTTCTTACCGGGGAGCTGTTTTTT.

The chain uses TRBV20-1 and TRBJ1-2; 8 positions match TRBD1. J lost 8 bases, V lost 3 bases, and 2 bases had no gene match. The CDR3 runs to 11 residues. Germline values: CDR1 DFQATT, CDR2 SNEGSKA (reference sequence). In DNA form, the CDR3 reads TGCAGTGCTAGGACAGGGGACGGCTACACCTTC. Amino acid sequence: CSARTGDGYTF.

The gene calls are TRBV19 and TRBJ1-2; possible D gene TRBD1, 5 bases. The CDR3 runs 13 residues. V lost 5 bases to trimming and J lost 5 bases, with 12 bases between them. Germline CDR1 reads LNHDA; CDR2 reads SQIVND (reference sequence). The DNA of the CDR3 is TGTGCCAGTAGTCGGGACGGCTGGTATGGCTACACCTTC. Translation: CASSRDGWYGYTF. The full variable domain, rest sourced from reference TRBV19 and TRBJ1-2, is DGGITQSPKYLFRKEGQNVTLSCEQNLNHDAMYWYRQDPGQGLRLIYYSQIVNDFQKGDIAEGYSVSREKKESFPLTVTSAQKNPTAFYLCASSRDGWYGYTFGSGTRLTVV.

The chain recombines TRBV7-3 with TRBJ1-2; D might be TRBD1 (6 bases). Germline V gene lookup returns CDR1 SGHTA and CDR2 FQGTGA. V lost 0 bases and J lost 4, with 15 bases in between. The CDR3 contains 16 residues. CDR3 sequence: CASSLTSGTRAYGYTF. The CDR3 bases are TGTGCCAGCAGCTTAACGTCGGGGACAAGGGCCTATGGCTACACCTTC.

V and J are TRBV14 and TRBJ1-4, with D possibly TRBD1 on 6 matching bases. V was shortened by 4 bases and J by 7 bases, with 13 bases between the two germline ends. The germline gives CDR1 SGHDN, CDR2 FVKESK. This CDR3 contains 14 residues. Here the CDR3 reads CASSPGKGGEKLFF. As DNA, the CDR3 is TGTGCCAGCAGCCCCGGCAAGGGGGGTGAAAAACTGTTTTTT.

The J gene is TRBJ2-5, the V gene TRBV6-5; tentative D call: TRBD1 (6 bases). CDR1 and CDR2 (germline): MNHEY, SVGAGI. CDR3 length: 14 residues. V lost 7 bases to trimming and J lost 6 bases, with 18 bases between them. The CDR3 DNA reads TGTGCCAGCACCCCTAGGACAGCCCGAAAGACCCAGTACTTC. Translated, it gives CASTPRTARKTQYF.

The chain is built from TRBV24-1 and TRBJ2-5, with D hard to call. The length of the CDR3 is 14 residues. The germline V gene encodes CDR1 KGHDR and CDR2 SFDVKD. With 3 bases removed from V and 3 bases from J, the gap between germline ends came to 10 bases. CDR3 sequence (DNA): TGTGCCACCAGTGATCGCCGCGGTAAAGAGACCCAGTACTTC. Translation: CATSDRRGKETQYF.

The V call is TRBV9, the J call TRBJ1-5, with TRBD1 as a possible D gene (6 bases). The germline gives CDR1 SGDLS, CDR2 YYNGEE. Trimming took off 1 base at V and 2 bases at J, with 7 bases between the two ends. CDR3 length equals 14 residues. In nucleotides, the CDR3 is TGTGCCAGCAGCGTATCAGGGGGCAATCAGCCCCAGCATTTT. It specifies CASSVSGGNQPQHF.

This chain joins TRBV5-1 and TRBJ2-5; D gene unclear. V lost 0 bases and J 0 bases, leaving 6 bases between the germline ends. The germline V gene has CDR1 SGHRS and CDR2 YFSETQ. The CDR3 totals 14 residues. CDR3 nucleotides: TGCGCCAGCAGCTTGGAACAGCACCAAGAGACCCAGTACTTC. Its translation is CASSLEQHQETQYF.

The chain joins TRBV6-5 to TRBJ1-5, with D unclear. This CDR3 is built from 15 residues. The germline V gene encodes CDR1 MNHEY and CDR2 SVGAGI. V lost 10 bases to trimming and J lost 3 bases, with 19 bases between them. In DNA, the CDR3 is TGTGCCACCCGTAAGGGAGGGTTGGACAATCAGCCCCAGCATTTT. Translated, it gives CATRKGGLDNQPQHF.

The chain has TRBV7-2 and TRBJ1-2; D not certain. The CDR3 spans 14 residues. V was trimmed by 1 base and J by 8 bases, leaving 14 bases between them. Per the germline V gene, CDR1 is SGHTA and CDR2 is FQGNSA. Here the CDR3 DNA reads TGTGCCAGCAGCTTAGATGAGACCAAGCCCGGCTACACCTTC. Translating gives CASSLDETKPGYTF.

This clone was found a few times. V gene TRBV5-4 combines with J gene TRBJ2-2; D possibly corresponds to TRBD1 (8 bases). Between the trimmed V and J ends, which lost 3 bases and 1 base, there was a span of 13 bases. Looked up from germline, CDR1 is SGHNT and CDR2 is YYREEE (reference sequence). The length of the CDR3 is 16 residues. CDR3 coding DNA: TGTGCCAGCAGCTGGGGGGGGACAGGGAACACCGGGGAGCTGTTTTTT. Amino acid sequence: CASSWGGTGNTGELFF.

For the CDR3, the DNA is TGCGCCAGCAGTAATGTGGGACTTAACTATGGCTACACCTTC. This codes for CASSNVGLNYGYTF. The rearrangement uses TRBV5-1 and TRBJ1-2, with a tentative D call TRBD1 (5 bases). CDR1 is SGHRS and CDR2 is YFSETQ in the germline V gene. Trimming left V 5 bases short and J 1 base short, with 12 bases between. The CDR3 contains 14 residues.

With respect to this clone: Other DNA sequences in this sample translate to the same CDR3. The CDR3 region has the DNA TGCGCCAGCAGCTTACAAGGGGGGAACACTGAAGCTTTCTTT. The encoded protein is CASSLQGGNTEAFF. The rearrangement uses TRBV5-1 and TRBJ1-1, with D possibly being TRBD1 (6 bases). This CDR3 contains 14 residues. Deletions cut 2 bases from V and 1 base from J, with 9 bases between. Germline V gene sequence: CDR1 SGHRS, CDR2 YFSETQ.

The chain employs TRBV7-2 and TRBJ2-2; unclear D gene. Germline V gives CDR1 SGHTA, CDR2 FQGNSA. The CDR3 totals 14 residues. The V end lost 4 bases, the J end lost 0 bases, and 6 bases lay between the germline ends. This chain's CDR3 is CASSSPANTGELFF. The CDR3 nucleotides are TGTGCCAGCAGCTCGCCCGCGAACACCGGGGAGCTGTTTTTT. Looking up the rest from reference TRBV7-2 and TRBJ2-2 gives the full variable domain: GAGVSQSPSNKVTEKGKDVELRCDPISGHTALYWYRQSLGQGLEFLIYFQGNSAPDKSGLPSDRFSAERTGGSVSTLTIQRTQQEDSAVYLCASSSPANTGELFFGEGSRLTVL.

This clone is a singleton in its sample. V and J are TRBV5-1 and TRBJ1-4; TRBD1 agrees at 8 bases. V lost 0 bases to trimming and J lost 8 bases; unmatched junction nucleotides: 6. The germline gives CDR1 SGHRS, CDR2 YFSETQ. The CDR3 consists of 15 residues. The CDR3 DNA follows: TGCGCCAGCAGCTTGGCCACAGGGGGAGGCGAAAAACTGTTTTTT. Translating gives CASSLATGGGEKLFF.